The entry that follows covers one TCR beta chain sequence. This CDR3 region has 17 residues. The trim removed 4 bases at V and 6 bases at J, leaving 12 bases unmatched. Germline lookup yields CDR1 MNHNS and CDR2 SASEGT. The data originate from a study of blood T cell repertoires in COVID-19. The wider study: The United States, Italy and Spain were the sources of the acute and convalescent COVID-19 samples. The analysed material was cDNA or gDNA that came from T cells, B-cell-depleted T cells, or PBMCs.

Generated by immunoSEQ multiplex PCR, the TCRdb table keeps only in-frame clones and is missing some. The data show approximately 93,000 clones, with 88% seen just once and around 1.9% held by the top ten. The sample comprised peripheral blood. This receptor was obtained from a man aged 50 or older with COVID-19, enrolled during active disease. This rearrangement joins TRBV6-1 to TRBJ2-7; 13 bases are a match to TRBD2. The CDR3 is CASSGTSGGALGGEQYF. The CDR3, as DNA: TGTGCCAGCAGTGGGACTAGCGGGGGCGCGCTGGGGGGCGAGCAGTACTTC.